A few counts support the clone carrying this TCR beta chain. As yet, its antigen is unknown. The data belong to a study of blood T cells in healthy people across ages. Together with a sample-barcoded 5' primer, a J-beta primer mix was included in a second PCR lasting about 7 to 11 cycles. Any given sample supplied a minimum of 3 million CDR3-containing paired-end reads. TCRdb fed the 5' RACE reads into MiXCR, producing one record per CDR3 protein. The sample shows about 570,000 distinct CDR3 sequences, approximately 25% of them seen only once. The study's findings and limits: Higher diversity and more naive CD4+ cells were features of long-lived donors, compared to aged donors. Naive T cell percentage by flow cytometry tracked strongly with beta diversity. Per million T cells, TCR beta diversity dropped roughly linearly as age increased.

The germline gives CDR1 DFQATT, CDR2 SNEGSKA (reference sequence). Trimming shortened V by 4 bases and J by 0 bases, and 9 bases separated the two germline ends. There are 14 residues in the CDR3. The receptor's source is an older woman in good health. The chain is built from TRBV20-1 and TRBJ2-2, with no clear D. Source material: blood. The DNA of the CDR3 is TGCAGTGCTAAGAAGGAGTCGAACACCGGGGAGCTGTTTTTT. Its protein product is CSAKKESNTGELFF.